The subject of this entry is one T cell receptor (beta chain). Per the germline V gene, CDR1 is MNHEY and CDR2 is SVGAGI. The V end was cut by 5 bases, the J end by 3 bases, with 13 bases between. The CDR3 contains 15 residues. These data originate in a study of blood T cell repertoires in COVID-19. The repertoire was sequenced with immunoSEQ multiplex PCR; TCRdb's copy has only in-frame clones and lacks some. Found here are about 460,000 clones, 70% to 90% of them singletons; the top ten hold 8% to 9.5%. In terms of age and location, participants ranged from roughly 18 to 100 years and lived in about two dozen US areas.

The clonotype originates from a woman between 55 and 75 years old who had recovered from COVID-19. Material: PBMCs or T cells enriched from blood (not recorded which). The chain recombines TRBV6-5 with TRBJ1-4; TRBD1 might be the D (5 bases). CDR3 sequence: CASSTGGFANEKLFF. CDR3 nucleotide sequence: TGTGCCAGCAGTACTGGGGGGTTTGCTAATGAAAAACTGTTTTTT.